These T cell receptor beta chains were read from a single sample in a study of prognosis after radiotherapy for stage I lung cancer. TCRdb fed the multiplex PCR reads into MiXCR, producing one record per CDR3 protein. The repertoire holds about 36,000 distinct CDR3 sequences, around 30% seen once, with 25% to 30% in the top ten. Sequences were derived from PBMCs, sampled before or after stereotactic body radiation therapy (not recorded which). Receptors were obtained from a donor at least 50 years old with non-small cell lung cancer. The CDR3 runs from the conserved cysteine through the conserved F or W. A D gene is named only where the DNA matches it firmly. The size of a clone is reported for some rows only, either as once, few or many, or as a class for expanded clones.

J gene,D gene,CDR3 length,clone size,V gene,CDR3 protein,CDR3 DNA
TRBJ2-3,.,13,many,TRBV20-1,CSASGGRTDTQYF,TGCAGTGCTAGCGGGGGCCGCACAGATACGCAGTATTTT
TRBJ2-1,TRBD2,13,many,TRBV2,CASSEGGTSKPFF,TGTGCCAGCAGTGAGGGGGGGACGTCAAAGCCGTTCTTC
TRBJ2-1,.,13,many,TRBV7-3,CASSYSRGEGQFF,TGTGCCAGCAGTTACTCCCGCGGAGAAGGGCAGTTCTTC
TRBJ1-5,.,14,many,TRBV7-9,CASSLGQVGEPQHF,TGTGCCAGCAGCTTAGGACAGGTCGGGGAGCCCCAGCATTTT
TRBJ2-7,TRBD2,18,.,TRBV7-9,CASSRSGGSGTTTYEQYF,TGTGCCAGCAGCCGCTCCGGGGGGAGCGGGACCACCACCTACGAGCAGTACTTC
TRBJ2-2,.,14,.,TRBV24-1,CATAAVTNTGELFF,TGTGCCACCGCGGCAGTAACGAACACCGGGGAGCTGTTTTTT
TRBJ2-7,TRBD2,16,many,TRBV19,CASSMKAGTSFREQYF,TGTGCCAGTAGTATGAAAGCCGGGACTAGCTTTCGGGAGCAGTACTTC
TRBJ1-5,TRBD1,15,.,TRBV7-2,CASSLRQGSGQPQHF,TGTGCCAGCAGCTTAAGACAGGGTTCCGGGCAGCCCCAGCATTTT
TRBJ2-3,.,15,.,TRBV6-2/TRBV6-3,CASSYSPTVSDTQYF,TGTGCCAGCAGTTACTCCCCGACGGTTTCAGATACGCAGTATTTT
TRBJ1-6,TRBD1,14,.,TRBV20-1,CSANSGTVNSPLHF,TGCAGTGCTAATTCGGGGACAGTGAATTCACCCCTACACTTT
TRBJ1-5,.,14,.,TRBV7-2,CASSLTLGVQPQHF,TGTGCCAGCAGCTTAACGTTAGGGGTTCAGCCCCAGCATTTT
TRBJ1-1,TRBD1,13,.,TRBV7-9,CASICEQGAEAFF,TGTGCCAGCATCTGCGAACAGGGGGCTGAAGCTTTCTTT
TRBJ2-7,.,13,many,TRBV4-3,CASSQQVAYEQYF,TGCGCCAGCAGCCAACAGGTTGCCTACGAGCAGTACTTC
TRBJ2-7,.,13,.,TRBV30,CAWSVQGRAEQYF,TGTGCCTGGAGTGTACAGGGCAGGGCCGAGCAGTACTTC